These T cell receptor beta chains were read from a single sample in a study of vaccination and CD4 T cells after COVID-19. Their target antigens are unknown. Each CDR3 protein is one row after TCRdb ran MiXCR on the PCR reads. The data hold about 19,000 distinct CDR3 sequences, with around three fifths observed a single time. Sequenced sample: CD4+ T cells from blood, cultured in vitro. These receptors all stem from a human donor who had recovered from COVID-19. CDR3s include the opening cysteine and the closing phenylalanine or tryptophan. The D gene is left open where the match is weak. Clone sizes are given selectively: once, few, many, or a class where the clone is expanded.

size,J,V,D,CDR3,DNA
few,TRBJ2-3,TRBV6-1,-,CASSRGDSTDTQYF,TGTGCCAGCAGCCGAGGGGATAGCACAGATACGCAGTATTTT
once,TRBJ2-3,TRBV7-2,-,CASSLGFGDTQYF,TGTGCCAGCAGCTTAGGGTTTGGAGATACGCAGTATTTT
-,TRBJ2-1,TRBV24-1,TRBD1,CATSDGGGQGHQFF,TGTGCCACCAGTGATGGCGGGGGACAGGGGCATCAGTTCTTC
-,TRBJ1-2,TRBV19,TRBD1,CASSTAGTGRNYGYTF,TGTGCCAGTAGTACTGCCGGGACAGGAAGGAACTATGGCTACACCTTC
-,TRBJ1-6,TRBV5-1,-,CASSLVEDNSPLHF,TGCGCCAGCAGCTTGGTGGAGGACAATTCACCCCTCCACTTT
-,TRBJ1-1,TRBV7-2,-,CASSLVIGLGNTEAFF,TGTGCCAGCAGCTTAGTGATAGGCCTGGGGAACACTGAAGCTTTCTTT
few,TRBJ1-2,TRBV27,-,CASSFSANYGYTF,TGTGCCAGCAGTTTTAGTGCTAACTATGGCTACACCTTC
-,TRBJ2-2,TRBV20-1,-,CSADYRVTGELFF,TGCAGTGCTGATTACAGGGTCACCGGGGAGCTGTTTTTT
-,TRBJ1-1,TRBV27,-,CASSSLFGRGTEAFF,TGTGCCAGCAGTTCACTTTTTGGGAGGGGCACTGAAGCTTTCTTT
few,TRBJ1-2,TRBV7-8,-,CASSPQLNYGYTF,TGTGCCAGCAGCCCTCAACTTAACTATGGCTACACCTTC
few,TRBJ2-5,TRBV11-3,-,CASSPALTRRETQYF,TGTGCCAGCAGCCCCGCCTTGACTAGAAGGGAGACCCAGTACTTC
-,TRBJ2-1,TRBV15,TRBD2,CATSGGRAGSEQFF,TGTGCCACCAGTGGCGGGAGGGCCGGGAGTGAGCAGTTCTTC
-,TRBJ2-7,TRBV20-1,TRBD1,CSAFTRTGTYEQYF,TGCAGTGCTTTTACCCGGACAGGGACCTACGAGCAGTACTTC
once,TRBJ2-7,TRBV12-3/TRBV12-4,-,CASSNRDGLYEQYF,TGTGCCAGCAGCAACAGGGACGGGCTCTACGAGCAGTACTTC
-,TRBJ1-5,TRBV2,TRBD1,CASSGSRGLSQPQHF,TGTGCCAGCAGTGGGAGCAGGGGGCTGTCTCAGCCCCAGCATTTT
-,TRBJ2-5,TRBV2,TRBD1,CASNRDREQTQYF,TGTGCCAGCAACAGGGACAGAGAGCAGACCCAGTACTTC
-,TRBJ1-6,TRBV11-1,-,CASSLERDSPLHF,TGTGCCAGCAGCTTAGAGCGGGATTCACCCCTCCACTTT
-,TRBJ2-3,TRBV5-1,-,CASSLALTPDTQYF,TGCGCCAGCAGCTTGGCCCTCACCCCAGATACGCAGTATTTT
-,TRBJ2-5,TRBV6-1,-,CASSPNPWQETQYF,TGTGCCAGCAGTCCAAACCCATGGCAAGAGACCCAGTACTTC
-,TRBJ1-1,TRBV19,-,CASQPRPGNTEAFF,TGTGCCAGCCAGCCCCGTCCCGGGAACACTGAAGCTTTCTTT
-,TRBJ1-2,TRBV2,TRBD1,CASTSQGAAYGYTF,TGTGCCAGCACCTCACAGGGGGCGGCCTATGGCTACACCTTC
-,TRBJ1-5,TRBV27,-,CASSLLGQPQHF,TGTGCCAGCAGTTTGTTAGGGCAGCCCCAGCATTTT
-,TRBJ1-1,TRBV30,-,CAWSAYKVPNTEAFF,TGTGCCTGGAGTGCATACAAGGTTCCGAACACTGAAGCTTTCTTT
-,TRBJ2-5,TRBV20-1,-,CSAARETQYF,TGCAGTGCTGCCAGGGAGACCCAGTACTTC
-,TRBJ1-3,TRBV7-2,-,CASSPGGQFHSGNTIYF,TGTGCCAGCAGCCCGGGAGGGCAGTTCCACTCTGGAAACACCATATATTTT
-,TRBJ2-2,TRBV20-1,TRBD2,CSARTSGGPGTGELFF,TGCAGTGCTAGGACTAGCGGGGGGCCGGGCACCGGGGAGCTGTTTTTT
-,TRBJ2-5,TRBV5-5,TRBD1,CASSFDRVVGTQYF,TGTGCCAGCAGCTTCGACAGGGTGGTTGGGACCCAGTACTTC
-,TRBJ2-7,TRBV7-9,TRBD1,CASRSLPRGRGQYF,TGTGCCAGCAGATCCCTTCCCAGGGGGCGCGGGCAGTACTTC
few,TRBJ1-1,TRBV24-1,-,CATSENRATEAFF,TGTGCCACCAGTGAGAATAGGGCCACTGAAGCTTTCTTT
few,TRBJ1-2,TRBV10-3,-,CAISELAGANYGYTF,TGTGCCATCAGTGAGTTGGCGGGAGCTAACTATGGCTACACCTTC
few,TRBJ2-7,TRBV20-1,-,CSARDGEGPTYEQYF,TGCAGTGCTAGAGACGGGGAAGGACCGACCTACGAGCAGTACTTC
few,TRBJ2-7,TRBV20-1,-,CSARDRPSSHEQYF,TGCAGTGCTAGAGATAGGCCCAGCTCCCACGAGCAGTACTTC
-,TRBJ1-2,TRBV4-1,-,CASSQEVGTATYGYTF,TGCGCCAGCAGCCAAGAAGTTGGGACGGCGACCTATGGCTACACCTTC
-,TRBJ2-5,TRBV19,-,CASSIWGTGRETQYF,TGTGCCAGTAGTATTTGGGGGACTGGGAGGGAGACCCAGTACTTC
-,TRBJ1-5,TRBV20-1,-,CSARGTGNQPQHF,TGCAGTGCTAGAGGTACGGGTAATCAGCCCCAGCATTTT
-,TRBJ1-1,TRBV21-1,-,CASLTSRAPTEAFF,TGTGCCAGTTTAACCTCCAGGGCCCCCACTGAAGCTTTCTTT
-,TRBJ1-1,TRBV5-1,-,CASSWRGRTEAFF,TGCGCCAGCAGCTGGAGAGGGAGGACTGAAGCTTTCTTT
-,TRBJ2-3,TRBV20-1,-,CSARDPQGRGDTQYF,TGCAGTGCTAGAGATCCGCAGGGGCGGGGAGATACGCAGTATTTT
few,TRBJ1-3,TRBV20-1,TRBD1,CSAIGTGSGNTIYF,TGCAGTGCTATCGGGACAGGGTCTGGAAACACCATATATTTT
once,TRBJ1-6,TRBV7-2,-,CASSLRSNSPLHF,TGTGCCAGCAGCTTAAGGTCTAATTCACCCCTCCACTTT
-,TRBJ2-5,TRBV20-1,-,CSARSPFETQYF,TGCAGTGCTAGATCTCCCTTTGAGACCCAGTACTTC
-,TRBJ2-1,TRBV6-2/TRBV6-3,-,CASSLMRGIVGQFF,TGTGCCAGCAGTCTCATGAGGGGTATTGTTGGGCAGTTCTTC